This T cell receptor beta chain was profiled in a study of cytomegalovirus exposure and HLA in healthy donors. With 0 bases removed from V and 7 bases from J, the gap between germline ends came to 9 bases. The germline gives CDR1 LNHNV, CDR2 YYDKDF (reference sequence). The CDR3 runs to 14 residues. 60 Vbeta and 13 Jbeta primers were used in PCR. Measured with immunoSEQ multiplex PCR; TCRdb has only the in-frame clones, and not every one. The sample has 100,000 to 150,000 clones; under 85% are singletons. J is TRBJ1-4 and V is TRBV15; D gene unclear. Sequencing used PBMCs. The sequence derives from a boy between 10 and 17 years old in good health and CMV-seronegative. The CDR3 bases are TGTGCCACCAGCAGAGAATTCTGTCGTGAAAAACTGTTTTTT. It translates to CATSREFCREKLFF.